The following is a T cell receptor beta chain sequence with its context. Its target is unknown. Per the study methods: The study took CDR3 differences across clinicopathological groups and made a distant-metastasis classifier for papillary thyroid cancer from them. TCRdb re-analyzed the PCR reads through MiXCR. What appears here as the V and J calls and clone size reflects TCRdb's work, not the paper's. The sample records about 21,000 clones, roughly 33% being singletons. This entry is derived from a study of metastatic and nonmetastatic thyroid tumors. For the study at large: Across peripheral blood and tumor or nodule tissue samples taken from malignant and benign thyroid patients, the repertoires were compared with one another.

From germline, CDR1 is GTSNPN and CDR2 SVGIG (reference sequence). The CDR3 loop spans 16 amino acids. All patients reached thyroid surgery having received no treatment beforehand. Study outcomes and limitations: Within blood and tumor, benign nodules reportedly had significantly lower TCR beta diversity than malignant thyroid tumors did.

The chain is built from TRBV30 and TRBJ1-2; the D is unclear. Sequencing was performed on adjacent normal tissue. The TCR was taken from a female donor with papillary thyroid cancer or a benign thyroid nodule (not recorded which). Some clones in this sample may be carry-over from other donors' samples. CDR3 in amino acids: CLVRQTEGPFRYGYTF. As DNA, the CDR3 is TGTTTAGTTCGTCAAACCGAGGGTCCTTTCAGATATGGCTACACCTTC.